This is a list of T cell receptor beta chains from one sample in a study of T cells in tumors after PD-1 blockade. TCRdb's copy holds only in-frame clones and misses some; the assay was immunoSEQ multiplex PCR. There are approximately 15,000 clones in the sample; around four fifths occur only once, and approximately 25% lies in the top ten. This sample comprised PBMCs, obtained after anti-PD-1 treatment. These receptors were obtained from a human donor with basal cell carcinoma. Both conserved end residues are part of each CDR3. A D gene is named only where the DNA matches it firmly. Rows give clone size only sometimes, using once, few, many, or a class for an expanded clone.

abundance: -
j_gene: TRBJ1-3
d_gene: -
v_gene: TRBV14
CDR3nt: TGTGCCAGCAGCCAAAGGGCCAAGGGCCAATTTTCTGGAAACACCATATATTTT
CDR3aa: CASSQRAKGQFSGNTIYF

abundance: medium-sized
j_gene: TRBJ2-1
d_gene: TRBD1
v_gene: TRBV7-8
CDR3nt: TGTGCCAGCAGCTTGCAGGGGGCGCCGGAGGAGCAGTTCTTC
CDR3aa: CASSLQGAPEEQFF

abundance: -
j_gene: TRBJ1-2
d_gene: -
v_gene: TRBV5-5
CDR3nt: TGTGCCAGCAGCTTGGGGGCCGGTGGTGGCTACACCTTC
CDR3aa: CASSLGAGGGYTF

abundance: -
j_gene: TRBJ1-2
d_gene: -
v_gene: TRBV5-4
CDR3nt: TGTGCCAGCAGCTTGGGTTTCGGCCCCTCGGACTATGGCTACACCTTC
CDR3aa: CASSLGFGPSDYGYTF

abundance: -
j_gene: TRBJ1-1
d_gene: -
v_gene: TRBV28
CDR3nt: TGTGCCAGCAGTTTAGACCCCTCGGGTCCCACTGAAGCTTTCTTT
CDR3aa: CASSLDPSGPTEAFF

abundance: -
j_gene: TRBJ1-5
d_gene: -
v_gene: TRBV19
CDR3nt: TGTGCCAGTAGGGCCAAACAGGGAGGCGTTCAGCCCCAGCATTTT
CDR3aa: CASRAKQGGVQPQHF

abundance: -
j_gene: TRBJ1-4
d_gene: -
v_gene: TRBV3-1/TRBV3-2
CDR3nt: TGTGCCAGCAGCCACACAGGGTTGACTAATGAAAAACTGTTTTTT
CDR3aa: CASSHTGLTNEKLFF

abundance: -
j_gene: TRBJ2-7
d_gene: -
v_gene: TRBV19
CDR3nt: TGTGCCAGTAGTATAGTGATCGCCTACGAGCAGTACTTC
CDR3aa: CASSIVIAYEQYF

abundance: once
j_gene: TRBJ1-2
d_gene: -
v_gene: TRBV4-2
CDR3nt: TGTGCCAGCAGCCAAGGTCTCGGCGGTGTGGACTATGGCTACACCTTC
CDR3aa: CASSQGLGGVDYGYTF

abundance: -
j_gene: TRBJ2-3
d_gene: TRBD2
v_gene: TRBV15
CDR3nt: TGTGCCACCAGCGGTCCGACTAGCGGCCGGAGGGATACGCAGTATTTT
CDR3aa: CATSGPTSGRRDTQYF

abundance: -
j_gene: TRBJ2-5
d_gene: -
v_gene: TRBV6-6
CDR3nt: TGTGCCAGCAGTTCGGGCGACAGTTTCGCCCGGGGGACCCAGTACTTC
CDR3aa: CASSSGDSFARGTQYF

abundance: -
j_gene: TRBJ1-1
d_gene: -
v_gene: TRBV29-1
CDR3nt: TGCAGCGTGACTCAGGGGAACACTGAAGCTTTCTTT
CDR3aa: CSVTQGNTEAFF

abundance: -
j_gene: TRBJ2-1
d_gene: TRBD1
v_gene: TRBV5-6
CDR3nt: TGTGCCAGCAGCTTGGCCGTCCAGGGGGCTAAAAATGAGCAGTTCTTC
CDR3aa: CASSLAVQGAKNEQFF

abundance: -
j_gene: TRBJ2-7
d_gene: -
v_gene: TRBV28
CDR3nt: TGTGCCAGCCTCGGTGGGTCGGTCTACTACGAGCAGTACTTC
CDR3aa: CASLGGSVYYEQYF

abundance: -
j_gene: TRBJ1-1
d_gene: -
v_gene: TRBV7-3
CDR3nt: TGTGCCAGCAGCCCCCAGACAGGTCGGAACACTGAAGCTTTCTTT
CDR3aa: CASSPQTGRNTEAFF

abundance: -
j_gene: TRBJ2-3
d_gene: -
v_gene: TRBV20-1
CDR3nt: TGCAGTGCTAGTTCAGGTTACGAGGCAGATACGCAGTATTTT
CDR3aa: CSASSGYEADTQYF

abundance: -
j_gene: TRBJ1-6
d_gene: -
v_gene: TRBV7-3
CDR3nt: TGTGCCAGCAGCGACAGGATTAATTCACCCCTCCACTTT
CDR3aa: CASSDRINSPLHF

abundance: -
j_gene: TRBJ1-1
d_gene: -
v_gene: TRBV28
CDR3nt: TGTGCCAGCAGTTTCCCGAACCCTCTTAACACTGAAGCTTTCTTT
CDR3aa: CASSFPNPLNTEAFF

abundance: once
j_gene: TRBJ2-7
d_gene: -
v_gene: TRBV28
CDR3nt: TGTGCCAGCAGTTTTGCTTCCCGGTCGTACGAGCAGTACTTC
CDR3aa: CASSFASRSYEQYF

abundance: -
j_gene: TRBJ2-1
d_gene: TRBD1
v_gene: TRBV5-1
CDR3nt: TGCGCCAGCAGCTTGGGGTGGACAGGGGGACATGAGCAGTTCTTC
CDR3aa: CASSLGWTGGHEQFF

abundance: -
j_gene: TRBJ1-2
d_gene: TRBD1
v_gene: TRBV5-6
CDR3nt: TGTGCCAGCAGCTTGGAAGGGACAGGCTACTATGGCTACACCTTC
CDR3aa: CASSLEGTGYYGYTF

abundance: -
j_gene: TRBJ1-5
d_gene: -
v_gene: TRBV5-1
CDR3nt: TGCGCCAGCAGCTTGGAGGGGAACAATCAGCCCCAGCATTTT
CDR3aa: CASSLEGNNQPQHF

abundance: -
j_gene: TRBJ1-1
d_gene: TRBD1
v_gene: TRBV14
CDR3nt: TGTGCCAGCAGCCGTAATACAGGGGGCGGCCATGAAGCTTTCTTT
CDR3aa: CASSRNTGGGHEAFF

abundance: -
j_gene: TRBJ2-3
d_gene: TRBD1
v_gene: TRBV25-1
CDR3nt: TGTGCCAGCAGTGAGGGACAGGGTCCAAGTACAGATACGCAGTATTTT
CDR3aa: CASSEGQGPSTDTQYF

abundance: once
j_gene: TRBJ2-3
d_gene: -
v_gene: TRBV5-1
CDR3nt: TGCGCCAGCAGCTTGGCTATCTGGGACGCAGATACGCAGTATTTT
CDR3aa: CASSLAIWDADTQYF

abundance: -
j_gene: TRBJ1-1
d_gene: -
v_gene: TRBV18
CDR3nt: TGTGCCAGCTCACCGGACATGAACACTGAAGCTTTCTTT
CDR3aa: CASSPDMNTEAFF

abundance: -
j_gene: TRBJ1-1
d_gene: -
v_gene: TRBV19
CDR3nt: TGTGCCAGTAGTATGGGCAGGGCCACTGAAGCTTTCTTT
CDR3aa: CASSMGRATEAFF

abundance: once
j_gene: TRBJ2-3
d_gene: TRBD1
v_gene: TRBV7-3
CDR3nt: TGTGCCAGCAGCTACGGGACAGGGGTTTTCACAGATACGCAGTATTTT
CDR3aa: CASSYGTGVFTDTQYF

abundance: -
j_gene: TRBJ1-1
d_gene: -
v_gene: TRBV18
CDR3nt: TGTGCCAGCTCACCTATTGGCACTGAAGCTTTCTTT
CDR3aa: CASSPIGTEAFF

abundance: -
j_gene: TRBJ2-7
d_gene: -
v_gene: TRBV5-4
CDR3nt: TGTGCCAGCAGCTTGACACAGATATTCTACGCCCCCTACGAGCAGTACTTC
CDR3aa: CASSLTQIFYAPYEQYF

abundance: -
j_gene: TRBJ2-7
d_gene: -
v_gene: TRBV6-5
CDR3nt: TGTGCCAGCAGGTCGACCAGACCCCATACCGAGCAGTACTTC
CDR3aa: CASRSTRPHTEQYF

abundance: -
j_gene: TRBJ2-5
d_gene: -
v_gene: TRBV25-1
CDR3nt: TGTGCCAGCAGTGAATCCGTGGCCCCACTGCGAGAGACCCAGTACTTC
CDR3aa: CASSESVAPLRETQYF

abundance: -
j_gene: TRBJ2-1
d_gene: -
v_gene: TRBV10-3
CDR3nt: TGTGCCATCAGTGATCGGCTTAACTCCCGGAATGAGCAGTTCTTC
CDR3aa: CAISDRLNSRNEQFF

abundance: -
j_gene: TRBJ1-2
d_gene: -
v_gene: TRBV5-6
CDR3nt: TGTGCCAGCAGCTTGGCCCTACAGGGTGACTATGGCTACACCTTC
CDR3aa: CASSLALQGDYGYTF

abundance: -
j_gene: TRBJ2-2
d_gene: TRBD1
v_gene: TRBV29-1
CDR3nt: TGCAGCGTTGGACGGGGGACAGGGTCGTCGGGGGAGCTGTTTTTT
CDR3aa: CSVGRGTGSSGELFF

abundance: -
j_gene: TRBJ1-1
d_gene: -
v_gene: TRBV27
CDR3nt: TGTGCCAGCTTCTCATTACGTCTGGACACTGAAGCTTTCTTT
CDR3aa: CASFSLRLDTEAFF

abundance: -
j_gene: TRBJ2-7
d_gene: TRBD2
v_gene: TRBV28
CDR3nt: TGTGCCAGCAGCCCCGTGGGAGGGTGGTCTCGCCACGAGCAGTACTTC
CDR3aa: CASSPVGGWSRHEQYF

abundance: -
j_gene: TRBJ1-3
d_gene: -
v_gene: TRBV28
CDR3nt: TGTGCCACCTCCCCCCGGACAAAAGGAAACACCATATATTTT
CDR3aa: CATSPRTKGNTIYF

abundance: -
j_gene: TRBJ2-7
d_gene: TRBD2
v_gene: TRBV27
CDR3nt: TGTGCCAGCAGGGCCTCGGGACTAGGCTTTATGGAGCAGTACTTC
CDR3aa: CASRASGLGFMEQYF

abundance: -
j_gene: TRBJ1-3
d_gene: -
v_gene: TRBV5-6
CDR3nt: TGTGCCAGCAGCTTGGATCCCCCTGGAAACACCATATATTTT
CDR3aa: CASSLDPPGNTIYF

abundance: -
j_gene: TRBJ1-1
d_gene: TRBD1
v_gene: TRBV5-1
CDR3nt: TGCGCCAGCAGCTCACAGGGGGCATCAAAAGAAGCTTTCTTT
CDR3aa: CASSSQGASKEAFF

abundance: -
j_gene: TRBJ2-7
d_gene: -
v_gene: TRBV7-9
CDR3nt: TGTGCCAGCAGCCCACTTCTCGGGGAGAGATTATACGAGCAGTACTTC
CDR3aa: CASSPLLGERLYEQYF

abundance: -
j_gene: TRBJ2-1
d_gene: -
v_gene: TRBV19
CDR3nt: TGTGCCAGTAGTGTCATCCGTTACAATGAGCAGTTCTTC
CDR3aa: CASSVIRYNEQFF

abundance: -
j_gene: TRBJ1-2
d_gene: -
v_gene: TRBV4-2
CDR3nt: TGTGCCAGCAGCCAAGACAGGGTGGACGGCTACACCTTC
CDR3aa: CASSQDRVDGYTF

abundance: -
j_gene: TRBJ1-1
d_gene: TRBD1
v_gene: TRBV19
CDR3nt: TGTGCCAGTAGTAGCCGGGACAGGGGGAACACTGAAGCTTTCTTT
CDR3aa: CASSSRDRGNTEAFF

abundance: -
j_gene: TRBJ1-1
d_gene: -
v_gene: TRBV7-9
CDR3nt: TGTGCCAGCGTTGTTGAGGGGGTCGGCACTGAAGCTTTCTTT
CDR3aa: CASVVEGVGTEAFF